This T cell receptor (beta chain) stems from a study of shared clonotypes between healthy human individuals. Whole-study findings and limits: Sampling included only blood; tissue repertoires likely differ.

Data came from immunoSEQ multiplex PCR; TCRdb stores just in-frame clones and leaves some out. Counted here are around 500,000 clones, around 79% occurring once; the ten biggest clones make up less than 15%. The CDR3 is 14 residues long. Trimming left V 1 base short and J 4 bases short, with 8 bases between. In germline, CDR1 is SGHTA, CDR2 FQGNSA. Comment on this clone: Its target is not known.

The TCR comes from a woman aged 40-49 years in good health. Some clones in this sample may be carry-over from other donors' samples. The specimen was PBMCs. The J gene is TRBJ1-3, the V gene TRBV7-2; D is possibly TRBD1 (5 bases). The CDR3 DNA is TGTGCCAGCAGCTTAGGACAGACCGGAAACACCATATATTTT. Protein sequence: CASSLGQTGNTIYF. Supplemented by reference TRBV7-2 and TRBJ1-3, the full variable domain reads GAGVSQSPSNKVTEKGKDVELRCDPISGHTALYWYRQSLGQGLEFLIYFQGNSAPDKSGLPSDRFSAERTGGSVSTLTIQRTQQEDSAVYLCASSLGQTGNTIYFGEGSWLTVV.